This is a list of T cell receptor beta chains from one sample in a study of human T cells and chemical hapten exposure. TCRdb independently ran MiXCR on the RACE reads; one entry per CDR3 protein. The data show a few hundred thousand distinct CDR3 sequences, with around 5.5% seen just once and about 8.7% held by the top ten. This specimen was whole blood, taken in connection with sensitization to the hapten diphenylcyclopropenone (DPC). These receptors were collected from a woman between 18 and 29 years old with alopecia areata. Some clones in this sample may be carry-over from other donors' samples. Both conserved end residues are part of each CDR3. Fields, in order: J gene, V gene, D gene, clone size, CDR3 DNA, CDR3 protein. The D gene is left open where the match is weak. Clone size is stated in some rows and not others, as once, few, many or a class when expanded.

j_call: TRBJ1-2; v_call: TRBV15; d_call: .; clone_size: few; cdr3_nt: TGTGCCACCAGCAGAGATAGCCAGGTTTATGGCTACACCTTC; cdr3_aa: CATSRDSQVYGYTF
j_call: TRBJ1-1; v_call: TRBV6-1; d_call: .; clone_size: .; cdr3_nt: TGTGCCAGCAGTATTATCACTGAAGCTTTCTTT; cdr3_aa: CASSIITEAFF
j_call: TRBJ2-1; v_call: TRBV4-2; d_call: .; clone_size: .; cdr3_nt: TGTGCCAGCAGCCAAGACGGAGGAGGGGGCCCAACCTACAATGAGCAGTTCTTC; cdr3_aa: CASSQDGGGGPTYNEQFF
j_call: TRBJ1-1; v_call: TRBV27; d_call: TRBD1; clone_size: few; cdr3_nt: TGTGCCAGCAGGCCCTTAGGACAGGGAGGCACTGAAGCTTTCTTT; cdr3_aa: CASRPLGQGGTEAFF
j_call: TRBJ2-7; v_call: TRBV12-3/TRBV12-4; d_call: .; clone_size: many; cdr3_nt: TGTGCCAGCAGTTTAGGGAGGGGGTACGAGCAGTACTTC; cdr3_aa: CASSLGRGYEQYF
j_call: TRBJ2-1; v_call: TRBV20-1; d_call: .; clone_size: few; cdr3_nt: TGCAGTGTAGGCGGGCGTCTTTACAATGAGCAGTTCTTC; cdr3_aa: CSVGGRLYNEQFF
j_call: TRBJ1-5; v_call: TRBV5-4; d_call: TRBD1; clone_size: few; cdr3_nt: TGTGCCAGCAGCGGACCGGGACAGAATCAGCCCCAGCATTTT; cdr3_aa: CASSGPGQNQPQHF
j_call: TRBJ2-3; v_call: TRBV7-2; d_call: TRBD1; clone_size: many; cdr3_nt: TGTGCCAGCAGCTTCCACAGGGGGCAGTTCACAGATACGCAGTATTTT; cdr3_aa: CASSFHRGQFTDTQYF
j_call: TRBJ2-3; v_call: TRBV9; d_call: .; clone_size: .; cdr3_nt: TGTGCCAGCAGCGTAGCCTACCGCCCAGATACGCAGTATTTT; cdr3_aa: CASSVAYRPDTQYF
j_call: TRBJ1-5; v_call: TRBV12-3/TRBV12-4; d_call: .; clone_size: many; cdr3_nt: TGTGCCAGCAGTTCCAGGACAGCCCGCAATCAGCCCCAGCATTTT; cdr3_aa: CASSSRTARNQPQHF
j_call: TRBJ2-3; v_call: TRBV20-1; d_call: TRBD1; clone_size: few; cdr3_nt: TGCAGTGCTTCCCAGACAGGGGGCTTCACAGATACGCAGTATTTT; cdr3_aa: CSASQTGGFTDTQYF
j_call: TRBJ1-1; v_call: TRBV7-9; d_call: TRBD1; clone_size: many; cdr3_nt: TGTGCCAGCAGCTCAGGACAGGGGCTGAACACTGAAGCTTTCTTT; cdr3_aa: CASSSGQGLNTEAFF
j_call: TRBJ1-5; v_call: TRBV7-8; d_call: .; clone_size: few; cdr3_nt: TGTGCCAGCAGCCCATCCGGCTCAGGGCATTATCAGCCCCAGCATTTT; cdr3_aa: CASSPSGSGHYQPQHF
j_call: TRBJ2-3; v_call: TRBV7-9; d_call: .; clone_size: many; cdr3_nt: TGTGCCAGCAGCTTAGTCTGGACAGCTGCGGATACGCAGTATTTT; cdr3_aa: CASSLVWTAADTQYF
j_call: TRBJ1-4; v_call: TRBV19; d_call: TRBD1; clone_size: once; cdr3_nt: TGTGCCAGTAGTAAGCGGGACAGGAAGAATGAAAAACTGTTTTTT; cdr3_aa: CASSKRDRKNEKLFF
j_call: TRBJ1-1; v_call: TRBV24-1; d_call: .; clone_size: many; cdr3_nt: TGTGCCACCAGCTCTCTTCCCCGAGGGACTGAAGCTTTCTTT; cdr3_aa: CATSSLPRGTEAFF
j_call: TRBJ1-6; v_call: TRBV20-1; d_call: .; clone_size: .; cdr3_nt: TGCAGTGCTAGAGAGAGTGGGACATGGAGGTCGGAGTCACCCCTCCACTTT; cdr3_aa: CSARESGTWRSESPLHF
j_call: TRBJ2-5; v_call: TRBV4-3; d_call: TRBD2; clone_size: .; cdr3_nt: TGCGCCAGCAGCCAAGATAAGGGAGCGGGGGCCAAGTACCAAGAGACCCAGTACTTC; cdr3_aa: CASSQDKGAGAKYQETQYF
j_call: TRBJ1-4; v_call: TRBV18; d_call: TRBD1; clone_size: .; cdr3_nt: TGTGCCAGCTCCCTCAACAGGGGATCTAATGAAAAACTGTTTTTT; cdr3_aa: CASSLNRGSNEKLFF
j_call: TRBJ1-1; v_call: TRBV6-2/TRBV6-3; d_call: .; clone_size: many; cdr3_nt: TGTGCCAGCAGTCCCCAACAGTTTACTGAAGCTTTCTTT; cdr3_aa: CASSPQQFTEAFF
j_call: TRBJ2-2; v_call: TRBV9; d_call: .; clone_size: many; cdr3_nt: TGTGCCAGCAGCGTAAGAGGAGACCCGCAGAACACCGGGGAGCTGTTTTTT; cdr3_aa: CASSVRGDPQNTGELFF
j_call: TRBJ2-4; v_call: TRBV5-1; d_call: .; clone_size: many; cdr3_nt: TGCGCCAGCAGCTTGTATGGTGGAGCCAAAAACATTCAGTACTTC; cdr3_aa: CASSLYGGAKNIQYF
j_call: TRBJ1-6; v_call: TRBV12-3/TRBV12-4; d_call: .; clone_size: few; cdr3_nt: TGTGCCAGCACCAACAGGGACTGGGTTTTCACCCTCCACTTT; cdr3_aa: CASTNRDWVFTLHF
j_call: TRBJ2-3; v_call: TRBV7-3; d_call: TRBD1; clone_size: .; cdr3_nt: TGTGCCAGCAGCTTACGGGGACAGAGCACAGATACGCAGTATTTT; cdr3_aa: CASSLRGQSTDTQYF
j_call: TRBJ1-6; v_call: TRBV20-1; d_call: .; clone_size: few; cdr3_nt: TGCAGTGCTAGAACGACTTCCGATTCACCCCTCCACTTT; cdr3_aa: CSARTTSDSPLHF
j_call: TRBJ1-5; v_call: TRBV20-1; d_call: .; clone_size: few; cdr3_nt: TGCAGTGCTAGGTCCTCGACCAGGGCGGGCGGCAATCAGCCCCAGCATTTT; cdr3_aa: CSARSSTRAGGNQPQHF
j_call: TRBJ2-1; v_call: TRBV5-1; d_call: TRBD2; clone_size: many; cdr3_nt: TGCGCCAGCAGCTTTGGGACTACGAATTACAATGAGCAGTTCTTC; cdr3_aa: CASSFGTTNYNEQFF
j_call: TRBJ2-1; v_call: TRBV6-5; d_call: .; clone_size: few; cdr3_nt: TGTGCCAGCAGTTGGGGACCGAGCGATGAGCAGTTCTTC; cdr3_aa: CASSWGPSDEQFF
j_call: TRBJ1-1; v_call: TRBV6-6; d_call: TRBD1; clone_size: many; cdr3_nt: TGTGCCAGCAGTTCCCAGCCAGGGGGAAAAGCTTTCTTT; cdr3_aa: CASSSQPGGKAFF
j_call: TRBJ1-5; v_call: TRBV12-3/TRBV12-4; d_call: TRBD1; clone_size: many; cdr3_nt: TGTGCCAGCAGTTCTCCAGGGGGTCGCGATCAGCCCCAGCATTTT; cdr3_aa: CASSSPGGRDQPQHF
j_call: TRBJ2-1; v_call: TRBV12-3/TRBV12-4; d_call: TRBD1; clone_size: few; cdr3_nt: TGTGCCAGCAGTTTACCGGGACAGGGCGATTGGGTTGAGCAGTTCTTC; cdr3_aa: CASSLPGQGDWVEQFF